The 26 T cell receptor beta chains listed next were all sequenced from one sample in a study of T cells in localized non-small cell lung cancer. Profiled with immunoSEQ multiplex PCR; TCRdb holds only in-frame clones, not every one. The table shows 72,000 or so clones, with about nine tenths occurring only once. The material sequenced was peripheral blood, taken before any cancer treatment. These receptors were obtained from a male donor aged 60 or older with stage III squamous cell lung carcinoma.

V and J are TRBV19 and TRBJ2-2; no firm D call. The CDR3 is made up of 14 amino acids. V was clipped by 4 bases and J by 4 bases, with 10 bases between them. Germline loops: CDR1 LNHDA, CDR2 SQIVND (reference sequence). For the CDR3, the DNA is TGTGCCAGTAGTAAAGCTGGCCTCACCGGGGAGCTGTTTTTT. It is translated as CASSKAGLTGELFF.

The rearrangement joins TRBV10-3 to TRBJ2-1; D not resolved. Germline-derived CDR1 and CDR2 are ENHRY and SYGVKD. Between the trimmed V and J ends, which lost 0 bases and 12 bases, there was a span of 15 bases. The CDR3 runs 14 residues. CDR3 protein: CAISESGRFRGQFF. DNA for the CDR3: TGTGCCATCAGTGAGTCGGGCAGGTTCCGTGGGCAGTTCTTC.

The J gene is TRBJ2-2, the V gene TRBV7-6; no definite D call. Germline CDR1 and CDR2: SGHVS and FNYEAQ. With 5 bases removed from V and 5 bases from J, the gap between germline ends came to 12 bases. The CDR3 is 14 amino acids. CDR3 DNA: TGTGCCAGCAGCCCCCTTAGTTGGACCGGGGAGCTGTTTTTT. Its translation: CASSPLSWTGELFF.

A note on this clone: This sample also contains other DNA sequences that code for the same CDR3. The CDR3 reads CASSPQVTGELFF. The CDR3 bases are TGTGCCAGCTCACCACAAGTCACCGGGGAGCTGTTTTTT. The chain couples TRBV18 to TRBJ2-2, with D unresolved. In germline, CDR1 is KGHSH, CDR2 LQKENI. The CDR3 sequence is 13 residues long. Trimming took 1 base from V and 4 from J, leaving 4 bases between them.

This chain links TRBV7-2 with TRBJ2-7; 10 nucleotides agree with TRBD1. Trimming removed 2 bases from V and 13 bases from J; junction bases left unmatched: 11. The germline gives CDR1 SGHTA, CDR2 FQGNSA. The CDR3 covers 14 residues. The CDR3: CASSLIGQGGYLYV. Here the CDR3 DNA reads TGTGCCAGCAGCTTAATAGGACAGGGGGGATACCTTTACGTC.

The CDR3 here is CASSGGGRDYGYTF. The CDR3 coding sequence is TGTGCCAGCAGCGGTGGGGGTAGAGACTATGGCTACACCTTC. This chain uses TRBV5-6 with TRBJ1-2; weak D call: TRBD1 (5 bases). The CDR3 has 14 residues. Trimming stripped 4 bases from V and 3 bases from J, with 13 bases between. Germline V gene data show CDR1 as SGHDT and CDR2 as YYEEEE.

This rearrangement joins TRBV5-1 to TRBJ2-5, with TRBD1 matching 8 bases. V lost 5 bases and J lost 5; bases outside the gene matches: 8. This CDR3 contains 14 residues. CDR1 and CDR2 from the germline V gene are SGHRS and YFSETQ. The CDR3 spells CASRLTGDGETQYF. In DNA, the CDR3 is TGCGCCAGCAGACTGACAGGGGACGGGGAGACCCAGTACTTC.

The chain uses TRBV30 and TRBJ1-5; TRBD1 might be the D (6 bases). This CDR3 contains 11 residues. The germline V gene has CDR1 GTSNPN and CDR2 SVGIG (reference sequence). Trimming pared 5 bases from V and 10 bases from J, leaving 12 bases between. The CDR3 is CAWGEGGPQHF. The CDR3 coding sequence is TGTGCCTGGGGGGAGGGGGGACCCCAGCATTTT. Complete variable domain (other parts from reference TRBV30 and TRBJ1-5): SQTIHQWPATLVQPVGSPLSLECTVEGTSNPNLYWYRQAAGRGLQLLFYSVGIGQISSEVPQNLSASRPQDRQFILSSKKLLLSDSGFYLCAWGEGGPQHFGDGTRLSIL.

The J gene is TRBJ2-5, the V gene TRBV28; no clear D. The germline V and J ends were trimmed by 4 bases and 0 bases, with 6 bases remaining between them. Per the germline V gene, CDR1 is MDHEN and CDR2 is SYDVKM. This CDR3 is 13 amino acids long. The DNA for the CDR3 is TGTGCCAGCAGTTCAAAGTACCAAGAGACCCAGTACTTC. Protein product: CASSSKYQETQYF.

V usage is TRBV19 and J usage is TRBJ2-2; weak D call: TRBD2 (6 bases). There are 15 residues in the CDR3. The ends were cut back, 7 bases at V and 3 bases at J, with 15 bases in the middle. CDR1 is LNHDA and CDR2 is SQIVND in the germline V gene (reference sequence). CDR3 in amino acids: CASKVGSGYTGELFF. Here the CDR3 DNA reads TGTGCCAGTAAAGTTGGTAGCGGATACACCGGGGAGCTGTTTTTT.

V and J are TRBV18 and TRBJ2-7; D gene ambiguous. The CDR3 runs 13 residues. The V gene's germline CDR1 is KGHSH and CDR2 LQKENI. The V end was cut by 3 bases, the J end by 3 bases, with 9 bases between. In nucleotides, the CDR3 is TGTGCCAGCTCACCCTCGCAGCTCTACGAGCAGTACGTC. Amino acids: CASSPSQLYEQYV.

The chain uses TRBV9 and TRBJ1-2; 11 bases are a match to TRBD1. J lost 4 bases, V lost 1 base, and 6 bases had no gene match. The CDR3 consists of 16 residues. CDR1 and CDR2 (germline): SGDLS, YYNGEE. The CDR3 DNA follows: TGTGCCAGCAGCGTACTGGGACAGGGGGACTTCTATGGCTACACCTTC. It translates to CASSVLGQGDFYGYTF.

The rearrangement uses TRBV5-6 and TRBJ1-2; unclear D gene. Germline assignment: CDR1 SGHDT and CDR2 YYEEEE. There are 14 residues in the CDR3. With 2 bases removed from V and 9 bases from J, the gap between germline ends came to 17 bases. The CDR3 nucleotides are TGTGCCAGCAGCTTATCATCTACAGTATCCCGCTACACCTTC. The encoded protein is CASSLSSTVSRYTF. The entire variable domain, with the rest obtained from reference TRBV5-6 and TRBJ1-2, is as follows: DAGVTQSPTHLIKTRGQQVTLRCSPKSGHDTVSWYQQALGQGPQFIFQYYEEEERQRGNFPDRFSGHQFPNYSSELNVNALLLGDSALYLCASSLSSTVSRYTFGSGTRLTVV.

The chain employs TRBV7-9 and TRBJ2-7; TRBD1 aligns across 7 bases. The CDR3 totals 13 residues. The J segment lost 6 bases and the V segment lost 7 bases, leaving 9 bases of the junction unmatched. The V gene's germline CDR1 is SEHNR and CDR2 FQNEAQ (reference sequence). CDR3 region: CASNRDRLFEQYF. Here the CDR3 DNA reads TGTGCCAGCAATCGGGACAGACTTTTCGAGCAGTACTTC.

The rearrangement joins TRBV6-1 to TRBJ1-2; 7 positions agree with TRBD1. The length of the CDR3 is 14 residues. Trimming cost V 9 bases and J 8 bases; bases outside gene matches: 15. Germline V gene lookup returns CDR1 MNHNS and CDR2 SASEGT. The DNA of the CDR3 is TGTGCCAGTCGCCTGGGGACAGTCGAGATCGGCTACACCTTC. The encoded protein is CASRLGTVEIGYTF.

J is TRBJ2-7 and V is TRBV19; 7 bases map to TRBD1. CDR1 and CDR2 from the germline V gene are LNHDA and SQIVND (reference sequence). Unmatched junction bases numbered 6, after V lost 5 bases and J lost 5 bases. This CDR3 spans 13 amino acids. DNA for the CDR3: TGTGCCAGTAGTCTCACAGGGGTTCACGAGCAGTACGTC. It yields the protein CASSLTGVHEQYV.

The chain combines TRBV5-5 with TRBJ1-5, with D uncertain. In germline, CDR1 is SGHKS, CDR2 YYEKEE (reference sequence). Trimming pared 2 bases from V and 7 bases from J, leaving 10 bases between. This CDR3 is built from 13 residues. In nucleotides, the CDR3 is TGTGCCAGCAGCTTTTCACCCGAACAGCCCCAGCATTTT. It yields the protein CASSFSPEQPQHF.

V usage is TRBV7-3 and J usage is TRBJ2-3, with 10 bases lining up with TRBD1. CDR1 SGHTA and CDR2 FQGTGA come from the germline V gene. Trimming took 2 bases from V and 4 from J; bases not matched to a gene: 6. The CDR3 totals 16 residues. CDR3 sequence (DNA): TGTGCCAGCAGCTTATTTAGGACAGGGGGTCCAGATACGCAGTATTTT. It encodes CASSLFRTGGPDTQYF.

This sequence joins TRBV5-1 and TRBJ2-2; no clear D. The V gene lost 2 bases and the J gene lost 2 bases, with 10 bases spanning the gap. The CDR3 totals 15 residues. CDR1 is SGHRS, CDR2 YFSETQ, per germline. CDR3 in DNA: TGCGCCAGCAGCTTTGAGTCGGTAAACACCGGGGAGCTGTTTTTT. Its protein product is CASSFESVNTGELFF. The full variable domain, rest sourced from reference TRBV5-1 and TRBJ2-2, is KAGVTQTPRYLIKTRGQQVTLSCSPISGHRSVSWYQQTPGQGLQFLFEYFSETQRNKGNFPGRFSGRQFSNSRSEMNVSTLELGDSALYLCASSFESVNTGELFFGEGSRLTVL.

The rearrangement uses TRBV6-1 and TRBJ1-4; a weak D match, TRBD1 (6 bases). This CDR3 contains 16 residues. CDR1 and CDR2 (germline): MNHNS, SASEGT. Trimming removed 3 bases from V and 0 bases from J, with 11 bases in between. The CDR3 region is CASSDVWTATNEKLFF. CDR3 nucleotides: TGTGCCAGCAGTGATGTTTGGACAGCAACTAATGAAAAACTGTTTTTT.

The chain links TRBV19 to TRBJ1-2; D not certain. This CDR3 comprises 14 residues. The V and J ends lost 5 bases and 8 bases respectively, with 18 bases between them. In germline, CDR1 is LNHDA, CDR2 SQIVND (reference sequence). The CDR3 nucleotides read TGTGCCAGTAGTTTCCTGGCCACTAGGGAAGGCTACACCTTC. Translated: CASSFLATREGYTF.

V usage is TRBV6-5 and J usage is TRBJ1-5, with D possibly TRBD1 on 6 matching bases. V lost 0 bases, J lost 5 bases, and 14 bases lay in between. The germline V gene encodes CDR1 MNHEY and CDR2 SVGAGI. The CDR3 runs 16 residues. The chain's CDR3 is CASSYSAGGGHQPQHF. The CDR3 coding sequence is TGTGCCAGCAGTTACTCCGCCGGGGGCGGCCATCAGCCCCAGCATTTT.

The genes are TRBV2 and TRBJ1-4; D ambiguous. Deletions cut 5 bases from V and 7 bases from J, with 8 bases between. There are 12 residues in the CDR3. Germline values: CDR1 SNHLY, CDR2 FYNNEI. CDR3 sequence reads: CASSPQVEKLFF. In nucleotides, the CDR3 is TGTGCCAGCAGTCCGCAAGTTGAAAAACTGTTTTTT.

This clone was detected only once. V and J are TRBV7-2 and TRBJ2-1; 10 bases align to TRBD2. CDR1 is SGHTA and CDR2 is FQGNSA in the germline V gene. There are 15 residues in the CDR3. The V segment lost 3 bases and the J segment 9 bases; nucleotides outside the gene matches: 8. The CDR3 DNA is TGTGCCAGCAGCTTGGATAGCGGGGGGCTTGGTGAGCAGTTCTTC. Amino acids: CASSLDSGGLGEQFF. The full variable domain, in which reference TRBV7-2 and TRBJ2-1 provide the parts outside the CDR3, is GAGVSQSPSNKVTEKGKDVELRCDPISGHTALYWYRQSLGQGLEFLIYFQGNSAPDKSGLPSDRFSAERTGGSVSTLTIQRTQQEDSAVYLCASSLDSGGLGEQFFGPGTRLTVL.

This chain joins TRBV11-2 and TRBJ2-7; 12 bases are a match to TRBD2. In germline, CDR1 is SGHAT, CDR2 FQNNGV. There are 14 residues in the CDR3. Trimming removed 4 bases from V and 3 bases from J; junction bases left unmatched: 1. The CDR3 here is CASSSGLAGYEQYF. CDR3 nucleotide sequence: TGTGCCAGCAGCTCGGGACTAGCGGGCTACGAGCAGTACTTC. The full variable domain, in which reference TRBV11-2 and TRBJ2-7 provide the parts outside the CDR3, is EAGVAQSPRYKIIEKRQSVAFWCNPISGHATLYWYQQILGQGPKLLIQFQNNGVVDDSQLPKDRFSAERLKGVDSTLKIQPAKLEDSAVYLCASSSGLAGYEQYFGPGTRLTVT.

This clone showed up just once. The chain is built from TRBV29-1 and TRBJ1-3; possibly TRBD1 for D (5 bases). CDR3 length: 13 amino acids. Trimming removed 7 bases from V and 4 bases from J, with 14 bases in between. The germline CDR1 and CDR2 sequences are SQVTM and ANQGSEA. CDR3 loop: CSAQGTAGNTIYF. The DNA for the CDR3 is TGCAGCGCCCAAGGGACCGCAGGAAACACCATATATTTT.